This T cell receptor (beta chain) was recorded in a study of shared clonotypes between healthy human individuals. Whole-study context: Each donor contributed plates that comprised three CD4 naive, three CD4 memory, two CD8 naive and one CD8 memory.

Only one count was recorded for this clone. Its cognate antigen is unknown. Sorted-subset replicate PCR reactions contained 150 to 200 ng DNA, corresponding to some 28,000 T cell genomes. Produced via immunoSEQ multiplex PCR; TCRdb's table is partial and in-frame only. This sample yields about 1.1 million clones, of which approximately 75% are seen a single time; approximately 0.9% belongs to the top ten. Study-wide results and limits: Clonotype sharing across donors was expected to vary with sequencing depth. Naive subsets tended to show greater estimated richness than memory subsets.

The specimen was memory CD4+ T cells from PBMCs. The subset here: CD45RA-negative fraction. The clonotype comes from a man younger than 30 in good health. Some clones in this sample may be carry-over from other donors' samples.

The CDR3 sequence is CSARQAIGYTF. DNA for the CDR3: TGCAGTGCTAGGCAGGCAATCGGCTACACCTTC. The gene calls are TRBV20-1 and TRBJ1-2; D gene ambiguous. Trimming removed 3 bases from V and 8 bases from J, with 10 bases in between. Germline V gene data show CDR1 as DFQATT and CDR2 as SNEGSKA (reference sequence). The CDR3 totals 11 residues.